The 23 T cell receptor beta chains listed next were all sequenced from one sample in a study of blood T cell repertoires in COVID-19. Assay used: immunoSEQ multiplex PCR; TCRdb lists only in-frame clones, some missing. The sample has 150,000 or so clones; 70% to 85% are singletons. Sequenced: peripheral blood. These receptor sequences come from an elderly woman with acute or convalescent COVID-19.

This clone showed up just once. The rearrangement links TRBV9 to TRBJ1-2; D is uncertain. The CDR3 length is 15 residues. Germline V gene sequence: CDR1 SGDLS, CDR2 YYNGEE. Trimming left V 2 bases short and J 0 bases short, with 11 bases between. In DNA form, the CDR3 reads TGTGCCAGCAGCGTTGGGCTCTCAGCTAACTATGGCTACACCTTC. This sequence encodes CASSVGLSANYGYTF.

The chain employs TRBV5-1 and TRBJ2-3; no clear D. V was shortened by 0 bases and J by 6 bases, with 5 bases between the two germline ends. The CDR3 contains 12 residues. Germline loops: CDR1 SGHRS, CDR2 YFSETQ. CDR3 protein: CASSLDGDTQYF. In nucleotides, the CDR3 is TGCGCCAGCAGCTTGGATGGCGATACGCAGTATTTT.

In its sample, this clone was seen a few times. The V call is TRBV19, the J call TRBJ2-1; TRBD2 matches 14 bases. The V and J ends lost 8 bases and 4 bases, in that order; junction bases with no gene match: 4. The CDR3 contains 15 residues. CDR1 is LNHDA, CDR2 SQIVND, per germline (reference sequence). The CDR3: CASRRLAGGYNEQFF. As DNA, the CDR3 is TGTGCCAGTCGGCGACTAGCGGGAGGGTACAATGAGCAGTTCTTC. The full variable domain, rest sourced from reference TRBV19 and TRBJ2-1, is DGGITQSPKYLFRKEGQNVTLSCEQNLNHDAMYWYRQDPGQGLRLIYYSQIVNDFQKGDIAEGYSVSREKKESFPLTVTSAQKNPTAFYLCASRRLAGGYNEQFFGPGTRLTVL.

The chain links TRBV9 to TRBJ1-2; perhaps TRBD1 as D (5 bases). Between the trimmed V and J ends, which lost 1 base and 10 bases, there was a span of 14 bases. Germline V gene sequence: CDR1 SGDLS, CDR2 YYNGEE. There are 13 residues in the CDR3. The CDR3 DNA follows: TGTGCCAGCAGCGTAACAGGACAAGGCGTCTACACCTTC. Translation gives CASSVTGQGVYTF. Looking up the rest from reference TRBV9 and TRBJ1-2 gives the full variable domain: DSGVTQTPKHLITATGQRVTLRCSPRSGDLSVYWYQQSLDQGLQFLIQYYNGEERAKGNILERFSAQQFPDLHSELNLSSLELGDSALYFCASSVTGQGVYTFGSGTRLTVV.

This clone appeared once. The rearrangement joins TRBV6-5 to TRBJ1-3; no firm D call. Germline V lookup: CDR1 MNHEY, CDR2 SVGAGI. CDR3 length equals 14 residues. Trimming removed 4 bases from V and 1 base from J, with 8 bases in between. The CDR3 nucleotides read TGTGCCAGCAGTTTCGCGGGGTCTGGAAACACCATATATTTT. Protein: CASSFAGSGNTIYF.

This clone was picked up a small number of times. As DNA, the CDR3 is TGTGCCTGGAGTCCAACGAGAGAAGCTTTCTTT. Translated: CAWSPTREAFF. This rearrangement joins TRBV30 to TRBJ1-1; D gene uncertain. Germline lookup yields CDR1 GTSNPN and CDR2 SVGIG (reference sequence). V was cut by 2 bases and J by 8 bases, with 9 bases left in between. The CDR3 runs 11 residues.

This clone was detected only a few times. The V gene is TRBV6-1, the J gene TRBJ2-1, with D possibly TRBD1 on 5 matching bases. Germline lookup yields CDR1 MNHNS and CDR2 SASEGT. CDR3 size: 14 residues. Trimming removed 2 bases from V and 4 bases from J, with 9 bases in between. CDR3 in DNA: TGTGCCAGCAGTGAAAGCTGGACATACAATGAGCAGTTCTTC. It is translated as CASSESWTYNEQFF.

This clone appeared once. The rearrangement links TRBV4-2 to TRBJ2-5; D may be TRBD2 (5 bases). V was cut by 4 bases and J by 2 bases, with 14 bases left in between. Germline V CDR1 and CDR2: LGHNA, YNFKEQ. The CDR3 runs to 15 residues. CDR3 amino acids: CASSLSALAQETQYF. In DNA form, the CDR3 reads TGTGCCAGCAGCCTTTCCGCGCTAGCTCAAGAGACCCAGTACTTC.

The chain joins TRBV15 to TRBJ2-1; 10 nucleotides match TRBD2. The CDR3 is 15 amino acids. Germline V gene sequence: CDR1 LNHNV, CDR2 YYDKDF (reference sequence). Trimming at V came to 0 bases and at J to 8 bases, leaving 4 bases not matched to a gene. CDR3 in DNA: TGTGCCACCAGCAGAGAGTCTAGCGGGAGTTATGAGCAGTTCTTC. This sequence encodes CATSRESSGSYEQFF.

This chain links TRBV11-2 with TRBJ2-3; 7 positions match TRBD2. Germline V gives CDR1 SGHAT, CDR2 FQNNGV. Trimming took 6 bases from V and 2 from J; bases not matched to a gene: 8. CDR3 length: 15 amino acids. The CDR3 DNA is TGTGCCAGCAGGGCGGGGGAGACCTACACAGATACGCAGTATTTT. This sequence encodes CASRAGETYTDTQYF.

The chain carries TRBV3-1 (or the pseudogene TRBV3-2) and TRBJ1-1, with a weak D call TRBD1 (6 bases). The germline V gene encodes CDR1 LGHDT and CDR2 YNNKEL (reference sequence). V was pared by 0 bases and J by 1 base, with 9 bases between. This CDR3 spans 15 amino acids. The CDR3 loop reads CASSQDGTPNTEAFF. The DNA for the CDR3 is TGTGCCAGCAGCCAAGATGGGACACCGAACACTGAAGCTTTCTTT.

This chain links TRBV5-6 with TRBJ1-1; TRBD1 might be the D (6 bases). The CDR3 spans 16 residues. CDR1 SGHDT and CDR2 YYEEEE come from the germline V gene. V was shortened by 4 bases and J by 7 bases, with 23 bases between the two germline ends. The CDR3 DNA sequence: TGTGCCAGCAGCCCACGGCAGACAGGCTCTTTTGTTGAAGCTTTCTTT. Protein: CASSPRQTGSFVEAFF.

The chain combines TRBV5-1 with TRBJ2-5; D remains ambiguous. The V and J ends lost 0 bases and 5 bases respectively, with 8 bases between them. CDR3 length: 13 residues. The germline V gene has CDR1 SGHRS and CDR2 YFSETQ. Written as DNA, the CDR3 is TGCGCCAGCAGCTTGGTATTACGGGAGACCCAGTACTTC. Translated: CASSLVLRETQYF.

This chain uses TRBV19 with TRBJ1-5, with 7 bases fitting TRBD1. J was trimmed by 0 bases and V by 8 bases; bases with no gene match: 7. The CDR3 has 15 residues. Germline-derived CDR1 and CDR2 are LNHDA and SQIVND (reference sequence). CDR3 residues: CASETGSNSNQPQHF. DNA for the CDR3: TGTGCCAGTGAGACAGGGAGTAATAGCAATCAGCCCCAGCATTTT.

CDR3 nucleotides: TGTGCCTGGAGTGTACCAGGGACTGAAGCTTTCTTT. Protein product: CAWSVPGTEAFF. The chain joins TRBV30 to TRBJ1-1; D possibly corresponds to TRBD1 (5 bases). The CDR3 has 12 residues. V was cut by 0 bases and J by 5 bases, with 7 bases left in between. Germline CDR1 reads GTSNPN; CDR2 reads SVGIG (reference sequence).

J is TRBJ1-2 and V is TRBV27, with D unclear. Germline V gene lookup returns CDR1 MNHEY and CDR2 SMNVEV (reference sequence). V lost 5 bases and J lost 5, with 12 bases in between. This CDR3 has 13 amino acids. The CDR3 region has the DNA TGTGCCAGCAGTGCACGCGTCGGGTATGGCTACACCTTC. It yields the protein CASSARVGYGYTF.

CDR3 residues: CASSQGSAGAFF. The CDR3 DNA sequence: TGTGCCAGCAGCCAAGGGTCGGCAGGGGCGTTCTTC. The chain couples TRBV14 to TRBJ2-1, with D maybe TRBD1 (6 bases). Germline V gives CDR1 SGHDN, CDR2 FVKESK. The CDR3 runs to 12 residues. Deletions cut 1 base from V and 15 bases from J, with 13 bases between.

This clone was counted between two and nine times. The chain joins TRBV5-6 to TRBJ2-7; tentative D call: TRBD2 (5 bases). Looked up from germline, CDR1 is SGHDT and CDR2 is YYEEEE. With 4 bases removed from V and 5 bases from J, the gap between germline ends came to 13 bases. This CDR3 has 13 amino acids. The CDR3 nucleotides are TGTGCCAGCAGCCCGGAGGAGCGTAACGAGCAGTACTTC. Translated: CASSPEERNEQYF.

The rearrangement uses TRBV7-2 and TRBJ2-1; D unresolved. With 5 bases removed from V and 0 bases from J, the gap between germline ends came to 2 bases. Germline V gives CDR1 SGHTA, CDR2 FQGNSA. The CDR3 spans 12 residues. The CDR3 reads CASSHSYNEQFF. Written as DNA, the CDR3 is TGTGCCAGCAGCCACTCCTACAATGAGCAGTTCTTC. The full variable domain, its missing parts supplied by reference TRBV7-2 and TRBJ2-1, is GAGVSQSPSNKVTEKGKDVELRCDPISGHTALYWYRQSLGQGLEFLIYFQGNSAPDKSGLPSDRFSAERTGGSVSTLTIQRTQQEDSAVYLCASSHSYNEQFFGPGTRLTVL.

As concerns this clone: Other DNA sequences within the sample encode an identical CDR3. The V gene is TRBV18, the J gene TRBJ2-1; the match to TRBD2 covers 10 bases. The ends lost 1 base at V and 4 bases at J; junction bases unmatched: 4. Germline CDR1 is KGHSH and CDR2 is LQKENI. The CDR3 is 16 residues long. As DNA, the CDR3 is TGTGCCAGCTCACCACTAGCGGGAGGTTCATACAATGAGCAGTTCTTC. This encodes CASSPLAGGSYNEQFF. Full variable domain (outside the CDR3, taken from reference TRBV18 and TRBJ2-1): NAGVMQNPRHLVRRRGQEARLRCSPMKGHSHVYWYRQLPEEGLKFMVYLQKENIIDESGMPKERFSAEFPKEGPSILRIQQVVRGDSAAYFCASSPLAGGSYNEQFFGPGTRLTVL.

The chain couples TRBV28 to TRBJ2-5; TRBD1 aligns across 7 bases. The germline CDR1 and CDR2 sequences are MDHEN and SYDVKM. V gave up 4 bases and J gave up 4 bases; unmatched junction bases: 9. The CDR3 is 15 residues long. The CDR3 loop is CASSSSGQHLETQYF. The CDR3 DNA reads as TGTGCCAGCAGTTCGTCGGGACAGCATCTAGAGACCCAGTACTTC.

This sequence joins TRBV5-4 and TRBJ1-2; a weak D match, TRBD1 (6 bases). CDR3 length: 16 amino acids. Trimming pared 4 bases from V and 4 bases from J, leaving 20 bases between. From germline, CDR1 is SGHNT and CDR2 YYREEE (reference sequence). CDR3 loop: CASSPASRTEVYGYTF. The CDR3, as DNA: TGTGCCAGCAGCCCCGCGTCCCGGACAGAAGTCTATGGCTACACCTTC.

The CDR3 loop reads CASSQEFGISDEQFF. The CDR3 DNA reads TGTGCCAGCAGCCAGGAGTTCGGGATATCTGATGAGCAGTTCTTC. This chain joins TRBV3-1 (or the pseudogene TRBV3-2) and TRBJ2-1, with D possibly TRBD2 on 5 matching bases. Looked up from germline, CDR1 is LGHDT and CDR2 is YNNKEL (reference sequence). V gave up 3 bases and J gave up 8 bases, with 17 bases separating them. The CDR3 spans 15 residues.